This T cell receptor (beta chain) derives from a study of human T cells and chemical hapten exposure. Overall study context: The study enrolled mostly female patients with alopecia areata, totalis or universalis. Notes on the study in general: The donors suffered from alopecia, so their immune response may not match that of healthy people.

TCRdb re-called the RACE reads with MiXCR, one entry per CDR3 protein. This table has some 380,000 distinct CDR3 sequences, roughly 4.8% appearing once. The time point was: patch test 1, 2 weeks after DPC sensitization. The treatment is: therapeutic diphenylcyclopropenone sensitization with weekly scalp DPC. Trimming removed 2 bases from V and 3 bases from J; junction bases left unmatched: 8. CDR1 is MNHEY, CDR2 SVGAGI, per germline. This CDR3 comprises 17 residues. Regarding this clonotype: No antigen is known for it.

V is TRBV6-5 and J is TRBJ1-2, with TRBD1 identical over 11 bases. The receptor was isolated from a woman in her forties or fifties with alopecia areata. Some clones in this sample may be carry-over from other donors' samples. Sample: whole blood, taken in connection with sensitization to the hapten diphenylcyclopropenone (DPC). The CDR3 loop is CASSYRRDRGWDYGYTF. Here the CDR3 DNA reads TGTGCCAGCAGTTACCGGAGGGACAGGGGGTGGGACTATGGCTACACCTTC.